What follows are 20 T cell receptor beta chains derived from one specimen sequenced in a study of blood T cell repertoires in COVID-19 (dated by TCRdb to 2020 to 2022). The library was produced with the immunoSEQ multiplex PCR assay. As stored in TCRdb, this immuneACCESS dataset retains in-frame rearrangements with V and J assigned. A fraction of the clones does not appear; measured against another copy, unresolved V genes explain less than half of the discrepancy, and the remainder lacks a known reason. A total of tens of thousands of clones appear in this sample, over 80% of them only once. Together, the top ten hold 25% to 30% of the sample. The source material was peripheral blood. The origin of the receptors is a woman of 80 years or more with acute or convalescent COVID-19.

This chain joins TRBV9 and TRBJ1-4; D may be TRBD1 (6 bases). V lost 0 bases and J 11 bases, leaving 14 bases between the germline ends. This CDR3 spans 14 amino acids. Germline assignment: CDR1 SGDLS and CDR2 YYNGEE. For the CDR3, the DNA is TGTGCCAGCAGCGTAGCTCTTGAGGGGGGGAAACTGTTTTTT. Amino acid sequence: CASSVALEGGKLFF.

For the CDR3, the DNA is TGCAGCGTCGACGGAGCGGGAGGGCCGAGGACCGGGGAGCTGTTTTTT. Protein sequence: CSVDGAGGPRTGELFF. J is TRBJ2-2 and V is TRBV29-1, with 10 positions matching TRBD2. The CDR3 extends over 16 amino acids. Per germline, CDR1 SQVTM and CDR2 ANQGSEA. V was pared by 6 bases and J by 5 bases, with 12 bases of the junction left unmatched.

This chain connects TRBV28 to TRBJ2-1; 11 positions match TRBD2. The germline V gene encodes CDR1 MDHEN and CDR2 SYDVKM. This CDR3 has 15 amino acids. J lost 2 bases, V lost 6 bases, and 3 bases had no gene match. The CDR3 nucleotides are TGTGCCAGCAGCCATAGCGGGAGGGCCTACAATGAGCAGTTCTTC. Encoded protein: CASSHSGRAYNEQFF.

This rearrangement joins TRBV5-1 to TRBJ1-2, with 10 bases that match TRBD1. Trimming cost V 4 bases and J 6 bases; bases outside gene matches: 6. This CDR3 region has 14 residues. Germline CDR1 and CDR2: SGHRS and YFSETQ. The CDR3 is CASSRGQGINGYTF. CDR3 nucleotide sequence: TGCGCCAGCAGCCGGGGACAGGGGATCAATGGCTACACCTTC.

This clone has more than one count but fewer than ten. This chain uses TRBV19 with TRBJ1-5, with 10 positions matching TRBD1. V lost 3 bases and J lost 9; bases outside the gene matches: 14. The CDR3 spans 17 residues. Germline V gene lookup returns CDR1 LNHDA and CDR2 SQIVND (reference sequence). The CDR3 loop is CASSIVGTGALGRPQHF. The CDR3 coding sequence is TGTGCCAGTAGTATCGTCGGGACAGGGGCCTTGGGGAGGCCCCAGCATTTT.

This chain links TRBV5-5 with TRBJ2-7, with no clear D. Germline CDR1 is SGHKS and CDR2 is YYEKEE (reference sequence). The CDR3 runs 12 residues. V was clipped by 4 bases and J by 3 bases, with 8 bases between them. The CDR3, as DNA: TGTGCCAGCAGCGTGACATTCTACGAGCAGTACTTC. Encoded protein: CASSVTFYEQYF.

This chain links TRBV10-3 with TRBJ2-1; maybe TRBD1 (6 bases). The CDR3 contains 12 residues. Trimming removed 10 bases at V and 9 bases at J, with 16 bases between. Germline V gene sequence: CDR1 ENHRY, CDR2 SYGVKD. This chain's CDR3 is CATRTEQGEQFF. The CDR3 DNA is TGTGCCACCCGGACAGAACAGGGTGAGCAGTTCTTC.

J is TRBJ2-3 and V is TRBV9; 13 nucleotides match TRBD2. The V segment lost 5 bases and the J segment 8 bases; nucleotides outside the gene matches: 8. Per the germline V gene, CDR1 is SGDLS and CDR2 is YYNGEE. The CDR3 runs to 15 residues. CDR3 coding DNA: TGTGCCAGCAGTGGACTAGCGGGAGAGGAATCTACGCAGTATTTT. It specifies CASSGLAGEESTQYF.

The CDR3 nucleotides read TGTGCCAGTGGGGACAGGGGCGGTCAGCCCCAGCATTTT. It is translated as CASGDRGGQPQHF. The rearrangement links TRBV19 to TRBJ1-5; 10 positions match TRBD1. This CDR3 is 13 amino acids long. J gave up 6 bases and V 8 bases, and 4 bases lay outside the gene matches. Germline loops: CDR1 LNHDA, CDR2 SQIVND (reference sequence). The full variable domain, its missing parts supplied by reference TRBV19 and TRBJ1-5, is DGGITQSPKYLFRKEGQNVTLSCEQNLNHDAMYWYRQDPGQGLRLIYYSQIVNDFQKGDIAEGYSVSREKKESFPLTVTSAQKNPTAFYLCASGDRGGQPQHFGDGTRLSIL.

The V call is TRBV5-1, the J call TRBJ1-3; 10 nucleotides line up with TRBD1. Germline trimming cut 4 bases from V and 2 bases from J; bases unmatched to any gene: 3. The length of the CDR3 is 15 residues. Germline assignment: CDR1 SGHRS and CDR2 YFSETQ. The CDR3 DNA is TGCGCCAGCAGCCCGGGGACAGGGGCTGGAAACACCATATATTTT. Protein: CASSPGTGAGNTIYF.

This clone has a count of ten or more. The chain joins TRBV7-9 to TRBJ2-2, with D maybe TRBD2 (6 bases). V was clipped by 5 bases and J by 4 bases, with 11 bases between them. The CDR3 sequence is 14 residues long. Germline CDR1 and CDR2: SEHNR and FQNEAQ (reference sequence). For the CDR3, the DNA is TGTGCCAGCAGCACACTAGCCAGCACCGGGGAGCTGTTTTTT. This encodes CASSTLASTGELFF.

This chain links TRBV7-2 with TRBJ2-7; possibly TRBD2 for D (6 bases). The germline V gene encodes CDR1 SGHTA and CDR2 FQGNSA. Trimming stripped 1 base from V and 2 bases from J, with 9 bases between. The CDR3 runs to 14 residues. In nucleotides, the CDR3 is TGTGCCAGCAGCTTAGACGGGGGTCCCTACGAGCAGTACTTC. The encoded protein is CASSLDGGPYEQYF.

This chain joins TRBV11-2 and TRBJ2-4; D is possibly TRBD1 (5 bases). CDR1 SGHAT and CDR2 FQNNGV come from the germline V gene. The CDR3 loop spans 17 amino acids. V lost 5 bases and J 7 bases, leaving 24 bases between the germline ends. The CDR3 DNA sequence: TGTGCCAGCAGCCCCAATAGAGTAAGGGGTGGCTGGAACATTCAGTACTTC. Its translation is CASSPNRVRGGWNIQYF. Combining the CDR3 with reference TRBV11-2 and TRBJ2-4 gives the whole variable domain EAGVAQSPRYKIIEKRQSVAFWCNPISGHATLYWYQQILGQGPKLLIQFQNNGVVDDSQLPKDRFSAERLKGVDSTLKIQPAKLEDSAVYLCASSPNRVRGGWNIQYFGAGTRLSVL.

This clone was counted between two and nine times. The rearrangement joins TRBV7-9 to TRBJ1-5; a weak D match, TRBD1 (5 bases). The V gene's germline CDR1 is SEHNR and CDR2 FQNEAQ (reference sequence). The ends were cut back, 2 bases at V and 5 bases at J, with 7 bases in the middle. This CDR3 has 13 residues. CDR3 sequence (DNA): TGTGCCAGCAGCTTAAGGGGCGATCAGCCCCAGCATTTT. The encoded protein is CASSLRGDQPQHF. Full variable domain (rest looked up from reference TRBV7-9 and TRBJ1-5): DTGVSQNPRHKITKRGQNVTFRCDPISEHNRLYWYRQTLGQGPEFLTYFQNEAQLEKSRLLSDRFSAERPKGSFSTLEIQRTEQGDSAMYLCASSLRGDQPQHFGDGTRLSIL.

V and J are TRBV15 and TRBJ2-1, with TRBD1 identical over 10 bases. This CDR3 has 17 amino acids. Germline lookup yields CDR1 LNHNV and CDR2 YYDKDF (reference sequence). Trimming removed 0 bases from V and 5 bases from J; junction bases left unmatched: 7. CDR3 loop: CATSRDPRDRGDNEQFF. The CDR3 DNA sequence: TGTGCCACCAGCAGAGATCCCCGGGACAGGGGTGACAATGAGCAGTTCTTC.

CDR3 region: CAWSVRGRGYGYTF. DNA for the CDR3: TGTGCCTGGAGTGTACGCGGCAGGGGCTATGGCTACACCTTC. The chain links TRBV30 to TRBJ1-2, with D possibly matching TRBD1 (6 bases). The V gene lost 0 bases and the J gene lost 4 bases, with 12 bases spanning the gap. The CDR3 is made up of 14 amino acids. Germline lookup yields CDR1 GTSNPN and CDR2 SVGIG (reference sequence).

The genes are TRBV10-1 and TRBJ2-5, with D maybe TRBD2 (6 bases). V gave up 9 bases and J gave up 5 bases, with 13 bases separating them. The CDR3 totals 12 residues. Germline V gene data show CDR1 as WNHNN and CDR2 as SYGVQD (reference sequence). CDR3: CARWGVGETQYF. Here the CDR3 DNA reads TGCGCCAGATGGGGGGTCGGGGAGACCCAGTACTTC.

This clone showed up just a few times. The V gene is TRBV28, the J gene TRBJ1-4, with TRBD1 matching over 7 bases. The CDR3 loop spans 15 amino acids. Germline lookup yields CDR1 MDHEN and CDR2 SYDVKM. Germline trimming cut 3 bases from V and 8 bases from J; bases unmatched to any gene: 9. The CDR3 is CASSFGGRGDEKLFF. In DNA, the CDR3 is TGTGCCAGCAGTTTTGGAGGCAGGGGGGACGAAAAACTGTTTTTT.

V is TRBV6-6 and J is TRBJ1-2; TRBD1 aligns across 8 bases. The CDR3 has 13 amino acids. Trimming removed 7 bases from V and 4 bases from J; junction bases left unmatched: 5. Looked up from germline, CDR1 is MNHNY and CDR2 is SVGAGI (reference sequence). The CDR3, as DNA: TGTGCCAGCACTCCCGGACAGGGCTATGGCTACACCTTC. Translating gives CASTPGQGYGYTF.

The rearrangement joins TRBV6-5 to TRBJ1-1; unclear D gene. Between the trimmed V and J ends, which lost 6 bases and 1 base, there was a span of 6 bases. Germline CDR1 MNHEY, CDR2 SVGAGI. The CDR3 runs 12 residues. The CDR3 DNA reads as TGTGCCAGCAGGCGGCCGAACACTGAAGCTTTCTTT. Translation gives CASRRPNTEAFF.